A single sample gave rise to the 30 T cell receptor beta chains below, sequenced in a study of radiotherapy plus CTLA-4 blockade in lung cancer. The assay was immunoSEQ multiplex PCR, and TCRdb's table has in-frame clones only and misses some. The sample has over 70,000 clones; approximately 83% are singletons. The sequencing used peripheral blood, collected from a patient treated with radiotherapy plus ipilimumab. The source of these receptors is a human donor with non-small cell lung cancer who had a partial response to radiotherapy plus ipilimumab.

The chain combines TRBV28 with TRBJ1-4; possible D gene TRBD1, 5 bases. CDR1 is MDHEN and CDR2 is SYDVKM in the germline V gene. The CDR3 contains 16 residues. V lost 0 bases and J lost 0, with 8 bases in between. CDR3 protein: CASSLWLTATNEKLFF. In DNA, the CDR3 is TGTGCCAGCAGTTTATGGTTGACAGCAACTAATGAAAAACTGTTTTTT.

V usage is TRBV10-3 and J usage is TRBJ2-7; 8 positions agree with TRBD2. Germline V CDR1 and CDR2: ENHRY, SYGVKD. Germline trimming cut 6 bases from V and 5 bases from J; bases unmatched to any gene: 6. The CDR3 spans 13 residues. CDR3 loop: CAIRPAGADEQYF. The CDR3 DNA sequence: TGTGCCATCAGACCAGCGGGAGCTGACGAGCAGTACTTC.

The chain is built from TRBV18 and TRBJ2-3; a possible D gene is TRBD1 (5 bases). Germline values: CDR1 KGHSH, CDR2 LQKENI. The V and J ends lost 5 bases and 2 bases respectively, with 14 bases between them. CDR3 length: 15 amino acids. The CDR3 region is CASSGAQGYTDTQYF. CDR3 DNA: TGTGCCAGCTCAGGGGCCCAGGGCTACACAGATACGCAGTATTTT. The full variable domain, in which reference TRBV18 and TRBJ2-3 provide the parts outside the CDR3, is NAGVMQNPRHLVRRRGQEARLRCSPMKGHSHVYWYRQLPEEGLKFMVYLQKENIIDESGMPKERFSAEFPKEGPSILRIQQVVRGDSAAYFCASSGAQGYTDTQYFGPGTRLTVL.

The chain uses TRBV28 and TRBJ2-1, with D perhaps matching TRBD2 (5 bases). CDR3 length: 15 residues. Germline V CDR1 and CDR2: MDHEN, SYDVKM. V was pared by 5 bases and J by 9 bases, with 20 bases between. This CDR3 reads CASSAVGAGAGEQFF. CDR3 in DNA: TGTGCCAGCAGTGCCGTAGGTGCGGGTGCCGGTGAGCAGTTCTTC.

The rearrangement links TRBV6-4 to TRBJ2-5; possibly TRBD1 for D (6 bases). V lost 8 bases and J 1 base, leaving 11 bases between the germline ends. Germline V gives CDR1 MRHNA, CDR2 SNTAGT. The CDR3 spans 13 residues. CDR3 nucleotides: TGTGCCAGCTCCGCGACAGGCCAAGAGACCCAGTACTTC. Translated, it gives CASSATGQETQYF.

The chain uses TRBV28 and TRBJ2-7; no firm D call. The V gene's germline CDR1 is MDHEN and CDR2 SYDVKM. CDR3 length: 14 amino acids. V lost 6 bases and J lost 0, with 12 bases in between. DNA of the CDR3: TGTGCCAGCAGCGACCAGACATACTCCTACGAGCAGTACGTC. Translating gives CASSDQTYSYEQYV.

V and J are TRBV7-8 and TRBJ1-1, with 7 bases aligning to TRBD1. CDR3 length equals 16 residues. Losses at the gene ends were 5 bases for V and 4 bases for J; bases not matched to a gene: 13. CDR1 is SGHVS and CDR2 is FQNEAQ in the germline V gene. The CDR3 here is CASSRSRDRFGTEAFF. The CDR3 region has the DNA TGTGCCAGCAGCAGATCCCGGGACAGATTTGGCACTGAAGCTTTCTTT. Using reference TRBV7-8 and TRBJ1-1 for the parts outside the CDR3, the full variable domain is GAGVSQSPRYKVAKRGQDVALRCDPISGHVSLFWYQQALGQGPEFLTYFQNEAQLDKSGLPSDRFFAERPEGSVSTLKIQRTQQEDSAVYLCASSRSRDRFGTEAFFGQGTRLTVV.

The rearrangement links TRBV4-1 to TRBJ2-7; 7 nucleotides line up with TRBD1. V lost 1 base, J lost 5 bases, and 8 bases stayed unmatched. This CDR3 has 15 amino acids. Germline V gene data show CDR1 as MGHRA and CDR2 as YSYEKL. The CDR3 is CASSQGTGVMDEQYF. The CDR3 bases are TGCGCCAGCAGCCAAGGTACAGGGGTTATGGACGAGCAGTACTTC.

This clone was recorded only once. This sequence joins TRBV10-2 and TRBJ1-5; 7 positions agree with TRBD1. Trimming took 7 bases from V and 1 from J; bases not matched to a gene: 7. The CDR3 covers 15 residues. The germline V gene encodes CDR1 WSHSY and CDR2 SAAADI. In DNA form, the CDR3 reads TGCGCCAGCAAACCACAGGGGCAGAGCAATCAGCCCCAGCATTTT. Amino acids: CASKPQGQSNQPQHF.

The chain carries TRBV12-5 and TRBJ1-4, with TRBD1 matching 7 bases. CDR1 and CDR2 from the germline V gene are LGHNT and FRNRAP. J was trimmed by 5 bases and V by 5 bases; bases with no gene match: 17. The CDR3 runs to 18 residues. The CDR3 DNA reads TGTGCTAGTGGTCCGGGACAGTATCAGGGAAGGAGAAATGAAAAACTGTTTTTT. Protein sequence: CASGPGQYQGRRNEKLFF.

The CDR3 loop is CASSWDSSYEQYV. In DNA, the CDR3 is TGTGCCAGCAGCTGGGACAGTTCCTACGAGCAGTACGTC. The rearrangement joins TRBV11-2 to TRBJ2-7; 7 bases are a match to TRBD1. Germline CDR1 SGHAT, CDR2 FQNNGV. The CDR3 has 13 residues. J was trimmed by 1 base and V by 4 bases; bases with no gene match: 1.

The chain carries TRBV11-1 and TRBJ2-3; D unclear. The V gene lost 1 base and the J gene lost 2 bases, with 13 bases spanning the gap. Germline V gives CDR1 SGHAT, CDR2 FQDESV (reference sequence). The CDR3 runs 16 residues. CDR3 protein: CASSLEALQYTDTQYF. The CDR3 DNA reads as TGTGCCAGCAGCTTAGAAGCCCTACAGTACACAGATACGCAGTATTTT.

This chain links TRBV28 with TRBJ1-1; no definite D call. Germline CDR1 MDHEN, CDR2 SYDVKM. With 5 bases removed from V and 7 bases from J, the gap between germline ends came to 8 bases. CDR3 length equals 11 residues. DNA of the CDR3: TGTGCCAGCAGTATGCGGGATGAAGCTTTCTTT. Amino acid sequence: CASSMRDEAFF.

The V and J genes are TRBV10-3 and TRBJ1-2; tentative D call: TRBD1 (6 bases). Germline CDR1 ENHRY, CDR2 SYGVKD. With 8 bases removed from V and 8 bases from J, the gap between germline ends came to 18 bases. The CDR3 is 13 amino acids. The CDR3 loop is CAISIGTSEGYTF. The CDR3 DNA is TGTGCCATCTCGATCGGGACATCGGAGGGCTACACCTTC.

The genes are TRBV2 and TRBJ2-2; TRBD2 matches 9 bases. After removal of 3 bases from V and 7 bases from J, the junction contained 6 bases not matched to a gene. Germline CDR1 SNHLY, CDR2 FYNNEI. The CDR3 sequence is 15 residues long. In DNA, the CDR3 is TGTGCCAGCAGTGATAGCGGGGGATACCGCGGGGAGCTGTTTTTT. It yields the protein CASSDSGGYRGELFF.

The CDR3 coding sequence is TGCGCCAGCAGCCAAGAAGTGACAGGATCTGGAAACACCATATATTTT. It specifies CASSQEVTGSGNTIYF. J is TRBJ1-3 and V is TRBV4-1; a weak D match, TRBD1 (6 bases). CDR3 length: 16 amino acids. V was cut by 0 bases and J by 1 base, with 10 bases left in between. Germline lookup yields CDR1 MGHRA and CDR2 YSYEKL.

The chain recombines TRBV2 with TRBJ1-5, with 7 bases aligning to TRBD1. After removal of 6 bases from V and 3 bases from J, the junction contained 5 bases not matched to a gene. This CDR3 contains 14 residues. Germline V gene sequence: CDR1 SNHLY, CDR2 FYNNEI. The CDR3 coding sequence is TGTGCCAGCAGGGGAGACAGGGTCAATCAGCCCCAGCATTTT. It specifies CASRGDRVNQPQHF.

This clone was detected only once. The chain combines TRBV6-1 with TRBJ1-1, with 9 bases fitting TRBD1. Germline assignment: CDR1 MNHNS and CDR2 SASEGT. The CDR3 sequence is 14 residues long. Germline trimming cut 5 bases from V and 5 bases from J; bases unmatched to any gene: 6. CDR3: CASSPGQGETEAFF. In DNA form, the CDR3 reads TGTGCCAGCAGTCCGGGACAGGGTGAAACTGAAGCTTTCTTT.

This chain uses TRBV10-2 with TRBJ1-2, with D perhaps matching TRBD1 (5 bases). The CDR3 length is 16 residues. Germline values: CDR1 WSHSY, CDR2 SAAADI. V was cut by 0 bases and J by 3 bases, with 14 bases left in between. The DNA of the CDR3 is TGCGCCAGCAGTGAGTCGAGGGGTTTAGCGGACTATGGCTACACCTTC. This translates into CASSESRGLADYGYTF.

The chain carries TRBV28 and TRBJ1-4, with 8 bases matching TRBD1. CDR1 MDHEN and CDR2 SYDVKM come from the germline V gene. The trim removed 6 bases at V and 0 bases at J, leaving 3 bases unmatched. The length of the CDR3 is 15 residues. CDR3 residues: CASRRQGTTNEKLFF. DNA for the CDR3: TGTGCCAGCAGACGACAGGGGACAACTAATGAAAAACTGTTTTTT.

This chain links TRBV5-1 with TRBJ2-2; possible D gene TRBD2, 5 bases. In germline, CDR1 is SGHRS, CDR2 YFSETQ. Trimming took off 0 bases at V and 5 bases at J, with 11 bases between the two ends. CDR3 length: 15 amino acids. CDR3 bases: TGCGCCAGCAGCTTGGGGGGAGTTGGTACCGGGGAGCTGTTTTTT. This encodes CASSLGGVGTGELFF.

CDR3 sequence reads: CASSFSKTGTLNTEAFF. The CDR3 DNA reads as TGTGCCAGCAGCTTTTCCAAGACAGGTACTCTGAACACTGAAGCTTTCTTT. V gene TRBV13 combines with J gene TRBJ1-1, with D tentatively TRBD1 (6 bases). The CDR3 loop spans 17 amino acids. The V and J ends lost 3 bases and 0 bases respectively, with 17 bases between them. CDR1 is PRHDT and CDR2 is FYEKMQ in the germline V gene (reference sequence).

This clone has only one observation. The chain has TRBV19 and TRBJ1-4; 7 nucleotides line up with TRBD1. Germline trimming cut 2 bases from V and 4 bases from J; bases unmatched to any gene: 7. The germline CDR1 and CDR2 sequences are LNHDA and SQIVND (reference sequence). The CDR3 sequence is 16 residues long. The CDR3 protein is CASSIRSGQRNEKLFF. The CDR3 DNA sequence: TGTGCCAGTAGTATAAGGTCGGGACAGCGTAATGAAAAACTGTTTTTT.

The CDR3 region has the DNA TGCGCCAGCAGCCAAGTCTCCACCGGGGAGCTGTTTTTT. Protein product: CASSQVSTGELFF. The chain is built from TRBV4-1 and TRBJ2-2, with D uncertain. The germline CDR1 and CDR2 sequences are MGHRA and YSYEKL. Trimming removed 1 base from V and 4 bases from J, with 4 bases in between. This CDR3 comprises 13 residues.

V usage is TRBV11-2 and J usage is TRBJ2-5; TRBD1 might be the D (5 bases). Germline loops: CDR1 SGHAT, CDR2 FQNNGV. Trimming took off 4 bases at V and 2 bases at J, with 14 bases between the two ends. The CDR3 extends over 15 amino acids. CDR3 DNA sequence: TGTGCCAGCAGCTCCCGTTGGCAGGGACAAGAGACCCAGTACTTC. Translating gives CASSSRWQGQETQYF.

CDR3 nucleotides: TGTGCCAGCAGCCCATCGTACAGGGAGGGCTACGAGCAGTACTTC. Amino acids: CASSPSYREGYEQYF. The rearrangement joins TRBV7-6 to TRBJ2-7; D might be TRBD2 (7 bases). In germline, CDR1 is SGHVS, CDR2 FNYEAQ. Trimming took 5 bases from V and 3 from J, leaving 17 bases between them. The CDR3 length is 15 residues.

The CDR3: CASRTGLKYEQYF. The CDR3 DNA reads as TGTGCCAGCCGGACAGGGCTGAAGTACGAGCAGTACTTC. The rearrangement joins TRBV5-6 to TRBJ2-7; 8 bases are a match to TRBD1. Germline values: CDR1 SGHDT, CDR2 YYEEEE. With 7 bases clipped from V and 4 bases from J, the junction kept 7 bases outside the gene matches. The CDR3 spans 13 residues.

The chain is built from TRBV7-9 and TRBJ1-5, with unresolved D. Germline V gives CDR1 SEHNR, CDR2 FQNEAQ (reference sequence). With 6 bases removed from V and 7 bases from J, the gap between germline ends came to 19 bases. The length of the CDR3 is 15 residues. CDR3 sequence: CASSYWPAGGQPQHF. DNA for the CDR3: TGTGCCAGCAGTTACTGGCCCGCGGGAGGGCAGCCCCAGCATTTT. Supplemented by reference TRBV7-9 and TRBJ1-5, the full variable domain reads DTGVSQNPRHKITKRGQNVTFRCDPISEHNRLYWYRQTLGQGPEFLTYFQNEAQLEKSRLLSDRFSAERPKGSFSTLEIQRTEQGDSAMYLCASSYWPAGGQPQHFGDGTRLSIL.

With respect to this clone: The identical CDR3 is also encoded by other nucleotide sequences in the sample. The J gene is TRBJ1-2, the V gene TRBV19, with 10 bases that match TRBD1. CDR3 length equals 14 residues. Germline CDR1 is LNHDA and CDR2 is SQIVND (reference sequence). V lost 6 bases and J lost 6; bases outside the gene matches: 7. This CDR3 is CASSKRDRGHGYTF. CDR3 DNA sequence: TGTGCCAGTAGCAAAAGAGACAGGGGGCATGGCTACACCTTC.

The V and J genes are TRBV30 and TRBJ2-3; 7 bases are a match to TRBD2. Germline V gives CDR1 GTSNPN, CDR2 SVGIG (reference sequence). The CDR3 consists of 14 residues. The V segment lost 3 bases and the J segment 4 bases; nucleotides outside the gene matches: 7. Written as DNA, the CDR3 is TGTGCCTGGAGCGGTGGACTAGACCCAGATACGCAGTATTTT. Translating it yields CAWSGGLDPDTQYF.